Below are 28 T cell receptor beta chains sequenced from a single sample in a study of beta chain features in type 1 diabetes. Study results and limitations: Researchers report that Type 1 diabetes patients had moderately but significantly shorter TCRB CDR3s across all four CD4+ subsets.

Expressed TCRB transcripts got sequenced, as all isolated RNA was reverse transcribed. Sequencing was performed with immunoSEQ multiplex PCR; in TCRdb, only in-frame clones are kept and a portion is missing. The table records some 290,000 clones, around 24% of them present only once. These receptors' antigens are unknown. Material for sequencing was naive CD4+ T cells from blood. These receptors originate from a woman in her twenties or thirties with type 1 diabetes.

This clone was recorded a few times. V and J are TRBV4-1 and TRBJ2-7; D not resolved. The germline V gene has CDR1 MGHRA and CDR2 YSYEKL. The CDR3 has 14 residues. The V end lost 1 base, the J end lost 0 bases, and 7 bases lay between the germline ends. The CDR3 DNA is TGCGCCAGCAGCCAAGTTCGGAGCTCCTACGAGCAGTACTTC. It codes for CASSQVRSSYEQYF.

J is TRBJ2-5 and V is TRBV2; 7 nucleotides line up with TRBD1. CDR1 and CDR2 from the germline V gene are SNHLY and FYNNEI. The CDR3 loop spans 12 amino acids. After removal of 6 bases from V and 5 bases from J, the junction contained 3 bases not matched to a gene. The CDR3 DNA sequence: TGTGCCAGCAGGACAGGGATGGAGACCCAGTACTTC. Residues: CASRTGMETQYF.

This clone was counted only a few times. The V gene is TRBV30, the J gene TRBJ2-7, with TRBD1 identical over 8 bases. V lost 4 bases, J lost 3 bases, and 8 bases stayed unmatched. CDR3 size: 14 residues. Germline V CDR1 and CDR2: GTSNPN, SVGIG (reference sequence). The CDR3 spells CAWMKGTGLYEQYF. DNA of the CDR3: TGTGCCTGGATGAAAGGGACAGGCCTCTACGAGCAGTACTTC.

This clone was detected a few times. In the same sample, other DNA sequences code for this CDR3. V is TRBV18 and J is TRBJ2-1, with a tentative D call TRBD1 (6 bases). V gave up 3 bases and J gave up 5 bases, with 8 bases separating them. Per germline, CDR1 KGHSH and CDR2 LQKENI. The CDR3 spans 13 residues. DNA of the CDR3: TGTGCCAGCTCACCTTCAGGGGACAATGAGCAGTTCTTC. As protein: CASSPSGDNEQFF.

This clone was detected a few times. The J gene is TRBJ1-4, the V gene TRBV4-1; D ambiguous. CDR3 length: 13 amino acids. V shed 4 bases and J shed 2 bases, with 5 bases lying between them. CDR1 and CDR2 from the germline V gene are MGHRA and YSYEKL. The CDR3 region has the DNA TGCGCCAGCAGCCCCTCGACTAATGAAAAACTGTTTTTT. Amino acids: CASSPSTNEKLFF.

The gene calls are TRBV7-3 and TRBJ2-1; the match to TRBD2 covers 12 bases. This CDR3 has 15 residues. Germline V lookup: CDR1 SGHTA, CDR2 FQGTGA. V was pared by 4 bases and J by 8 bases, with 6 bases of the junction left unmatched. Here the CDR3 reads CASSSRLAGVDEQFF. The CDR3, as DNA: TGTGCCAGCAGCTCCCGACTAGCGGGAGTGGATGAGCAGTTCTTC.

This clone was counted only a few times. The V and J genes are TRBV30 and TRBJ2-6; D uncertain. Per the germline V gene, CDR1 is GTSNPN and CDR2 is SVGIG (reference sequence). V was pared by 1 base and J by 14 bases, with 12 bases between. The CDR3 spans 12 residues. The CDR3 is CAWSGQASILTF. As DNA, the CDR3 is TGTGCCTGGAGTGGGCAGGCCAGCATCCTGACTTTC.

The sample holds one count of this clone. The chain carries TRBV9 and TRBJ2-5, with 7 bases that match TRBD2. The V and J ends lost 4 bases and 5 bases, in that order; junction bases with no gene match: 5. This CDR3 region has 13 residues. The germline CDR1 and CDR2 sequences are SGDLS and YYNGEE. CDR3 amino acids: CASSPRGWETQYF. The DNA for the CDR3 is TGTGCCAGCAGCCCGCGGGGGTGGGAGACCCAGTACTTC. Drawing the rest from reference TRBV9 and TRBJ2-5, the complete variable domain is DSGVTQTPKHLITATGQRVTLRCSPRSGDLSVYWYQQSLDQGLQFLIQYYNGEERAKGNILERFSAQQFPDLHSELNLSSLELGDSALYFCASSPRGWETQYFGPGTRLLVL.

CDR3 loop: CASSPPPAQGPIAKNIQYF. CDR3 in DNA: TGTGCCAGCTCACCACCGCCGGCCCAGGGTCCTATTGCCAAAAACATTCAGTACTTC. The V call is TRBV18, the J call TRBJ2-4, with a weak D call TRBD1 (5 bases). Germline CDR1 reads KGHSH; CDR2 reads LQKENI. The V end lost 0 bases, the J end lost 1 base, and 19 bases lay between the germline ends. The CDR3 consists of 19 residues.

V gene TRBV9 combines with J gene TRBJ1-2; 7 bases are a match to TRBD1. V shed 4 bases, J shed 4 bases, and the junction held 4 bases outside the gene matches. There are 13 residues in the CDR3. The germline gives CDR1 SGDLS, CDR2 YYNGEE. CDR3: CASSFTGVYGYTF. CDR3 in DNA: TGTGCCAGCAGCTTTACAGGGGTCTATGGCTACACCTTC.

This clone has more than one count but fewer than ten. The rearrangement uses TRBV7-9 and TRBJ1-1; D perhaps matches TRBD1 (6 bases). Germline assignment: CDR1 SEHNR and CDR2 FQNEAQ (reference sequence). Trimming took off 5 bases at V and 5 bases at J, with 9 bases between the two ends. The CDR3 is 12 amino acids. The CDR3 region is CASSPGQTEAFF. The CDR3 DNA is TGTGCCAGCAGCCCAGGACAGACTGAAGCTTTCTTT.

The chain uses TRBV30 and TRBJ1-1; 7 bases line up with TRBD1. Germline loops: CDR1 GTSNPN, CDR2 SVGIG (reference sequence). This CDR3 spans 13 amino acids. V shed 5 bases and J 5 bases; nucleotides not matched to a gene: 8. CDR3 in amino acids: CAWGRQGETEAFF. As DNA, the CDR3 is TGTGCCTGGGGTCGACAGGGAGAGACTGAAGCTTTCTTT.

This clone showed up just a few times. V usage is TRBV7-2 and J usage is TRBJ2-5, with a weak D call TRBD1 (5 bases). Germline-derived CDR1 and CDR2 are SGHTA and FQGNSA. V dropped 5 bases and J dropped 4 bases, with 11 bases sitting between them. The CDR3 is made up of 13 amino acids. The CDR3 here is CASSVDRVETQYF. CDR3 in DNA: TGTGCCAGCAGCGTAGACAGAGTAGAGACCCAGTACTTC.

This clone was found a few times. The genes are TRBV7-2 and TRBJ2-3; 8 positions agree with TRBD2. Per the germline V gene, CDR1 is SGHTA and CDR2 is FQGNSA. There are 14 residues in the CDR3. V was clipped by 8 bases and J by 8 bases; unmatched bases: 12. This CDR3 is CASDLGTRASTQYF. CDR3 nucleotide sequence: TGTGCCAGCGACCTCGGGACTAGGGCAAGTACGCAGTATTTT.

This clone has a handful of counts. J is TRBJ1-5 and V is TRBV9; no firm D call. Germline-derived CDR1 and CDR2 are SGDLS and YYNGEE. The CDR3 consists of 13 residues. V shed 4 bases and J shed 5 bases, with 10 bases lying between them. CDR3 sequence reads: CASSPTGDQPQHF. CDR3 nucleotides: TGTGCCAGCAGCCCGACGGGTGATCAGCCCCAGCATTTT.

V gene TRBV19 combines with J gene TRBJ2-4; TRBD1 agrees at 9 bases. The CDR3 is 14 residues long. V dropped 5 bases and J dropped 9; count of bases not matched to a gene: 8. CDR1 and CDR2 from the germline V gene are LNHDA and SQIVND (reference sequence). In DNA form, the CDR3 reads TGTGCCAGTAGTCTCTTGGGACAGGGCGTCATTCAGTACTTC. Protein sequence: CASSLLGQGVIQYF.

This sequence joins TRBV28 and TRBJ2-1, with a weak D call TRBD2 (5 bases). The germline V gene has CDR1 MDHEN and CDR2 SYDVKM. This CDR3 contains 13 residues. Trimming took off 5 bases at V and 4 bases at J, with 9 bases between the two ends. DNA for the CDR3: TGTGCCAGCAGTCGCGGGCCGTACAATGAGCAGTTCTTC. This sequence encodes CASSRGPYNEQFF.

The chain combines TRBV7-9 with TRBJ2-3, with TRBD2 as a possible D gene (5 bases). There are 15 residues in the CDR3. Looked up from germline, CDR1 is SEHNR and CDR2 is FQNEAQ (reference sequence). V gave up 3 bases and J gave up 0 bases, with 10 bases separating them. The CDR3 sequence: CASSLPSLSTDTQYF. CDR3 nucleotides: TGTGCCAGCAGCTTGCCTAGCCTTAGCACAGATACGCAGTATTTT.

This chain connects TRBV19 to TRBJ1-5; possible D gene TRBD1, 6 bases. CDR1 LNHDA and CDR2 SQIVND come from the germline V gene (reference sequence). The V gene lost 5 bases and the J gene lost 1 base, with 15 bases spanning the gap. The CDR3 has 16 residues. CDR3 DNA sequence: TGTGCCAGTAGTGTAGCTCAGGGGATCAGCAATCAGCCCCAGCATTTT. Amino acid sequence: CASSVAQGISNQPQHF.

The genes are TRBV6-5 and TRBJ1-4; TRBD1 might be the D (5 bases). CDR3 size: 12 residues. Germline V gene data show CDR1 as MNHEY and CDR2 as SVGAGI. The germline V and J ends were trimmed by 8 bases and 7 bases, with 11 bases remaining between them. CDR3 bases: TGTGCCAGCCGACGGAGGGGTGAAAAACTGTTTTTT. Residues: CASRRRGEKLFF.

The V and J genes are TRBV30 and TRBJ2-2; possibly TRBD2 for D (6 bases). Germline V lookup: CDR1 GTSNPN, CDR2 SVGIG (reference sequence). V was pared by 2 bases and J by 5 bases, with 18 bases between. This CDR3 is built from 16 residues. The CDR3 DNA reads TGTGCCTGGAGTCCCCCAACCGGGAGTGGGACCGGGGAGCTGTTTTTT. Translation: CAWSPPTGSGTGELFF.

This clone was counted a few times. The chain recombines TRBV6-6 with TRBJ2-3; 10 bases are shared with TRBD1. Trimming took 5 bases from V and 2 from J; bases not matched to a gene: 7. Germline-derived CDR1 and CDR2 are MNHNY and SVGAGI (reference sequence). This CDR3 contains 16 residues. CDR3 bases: TGTGCCAGCAGTCCACCGGGACAGGGGCCCACAGATACGCAGTATTTT. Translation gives CASSPPGQGPTDTQYF.

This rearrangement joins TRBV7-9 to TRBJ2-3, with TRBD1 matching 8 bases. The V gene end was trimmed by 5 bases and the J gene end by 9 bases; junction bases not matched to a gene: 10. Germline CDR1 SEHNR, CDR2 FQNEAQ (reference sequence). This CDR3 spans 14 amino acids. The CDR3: CASSPSGTGGTQYF. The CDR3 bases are TGTGCCAGCAGCCCCTCCGGGACAGGCGGCACGCAGTATTTT.

CDR3 residues: CASSPTSGRGDEQFF. The CDR3 DNA sequence: TGTGCCAGCAGCCCGACCAGCGGGAGGGGCGATGAGCAGTTCTTC. The J gene is TRBJ2-1, the V gene TRBV7-3, with 10 positions matching TRBD2. V dropped 5 bases and J dropped 8; count of bases not matched to a gene: 9. The germline gives CDR1 SGHTA, CDR2 FQGTGA. This CDR3 has 15 residues.

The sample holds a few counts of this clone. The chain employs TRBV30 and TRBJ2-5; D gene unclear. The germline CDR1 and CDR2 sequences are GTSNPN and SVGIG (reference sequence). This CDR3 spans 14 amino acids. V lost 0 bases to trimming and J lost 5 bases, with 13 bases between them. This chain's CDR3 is CAWSVHPSLETQYF. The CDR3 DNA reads TGTGCCTGGAGTGTACACCCGTCTTTGGAGACCCAGTACTTC.

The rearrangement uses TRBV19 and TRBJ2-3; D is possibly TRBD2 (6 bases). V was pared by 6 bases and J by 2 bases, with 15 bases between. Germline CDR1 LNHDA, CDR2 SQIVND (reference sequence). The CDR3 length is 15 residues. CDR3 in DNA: TGTGCCAGTAGAGGCACCGGACTACACACAGATACGCAGTATTTT. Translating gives CASRGTGLHTDTQYF.

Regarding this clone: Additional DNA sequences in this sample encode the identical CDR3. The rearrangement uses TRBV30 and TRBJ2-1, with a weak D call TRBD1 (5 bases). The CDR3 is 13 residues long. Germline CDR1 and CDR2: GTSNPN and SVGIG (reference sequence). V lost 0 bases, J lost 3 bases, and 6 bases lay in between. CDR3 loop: CAWSVDSYNEQFF. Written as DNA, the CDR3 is TGTGCCTGGAGTGTAGACAGCTACAATGAGCAGTTCTTC.

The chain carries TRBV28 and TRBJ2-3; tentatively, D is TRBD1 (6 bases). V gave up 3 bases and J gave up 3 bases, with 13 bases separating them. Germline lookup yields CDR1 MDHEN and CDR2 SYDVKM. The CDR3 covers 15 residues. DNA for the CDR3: TGTGCCAGCAGTTTGTATCAACAGGGTACAGATACGCAGTATTTT. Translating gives CASSLYQQGTDTQYF. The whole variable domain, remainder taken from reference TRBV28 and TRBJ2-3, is DVKVTQSSRYLVKRTGEKVFLECVQDMDHENMFWYRQDPGLGLRLIYFSYDVKMKEKGDIPEGYSVSREKKERFSLILESASTNQTSMYLCASSLYQQGTDTQYFGPGTRLTVL.